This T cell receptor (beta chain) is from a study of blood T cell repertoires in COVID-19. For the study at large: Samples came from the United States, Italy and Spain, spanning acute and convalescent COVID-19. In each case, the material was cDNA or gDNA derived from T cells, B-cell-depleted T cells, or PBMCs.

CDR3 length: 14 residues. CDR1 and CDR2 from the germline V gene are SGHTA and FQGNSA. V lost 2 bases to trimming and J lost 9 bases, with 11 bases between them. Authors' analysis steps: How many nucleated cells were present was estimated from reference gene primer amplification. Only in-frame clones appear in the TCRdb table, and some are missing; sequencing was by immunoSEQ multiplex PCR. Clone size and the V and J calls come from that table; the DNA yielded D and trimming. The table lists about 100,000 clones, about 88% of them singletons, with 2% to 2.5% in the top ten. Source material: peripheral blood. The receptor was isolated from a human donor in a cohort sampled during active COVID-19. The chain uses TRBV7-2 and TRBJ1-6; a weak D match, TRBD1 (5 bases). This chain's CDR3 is CASSLQGWASPLHF. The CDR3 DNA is TGTGCCAGCAGCTTACAGGGCTGGGCTTCACCCCTCCACTTT.